This T cell receptor (beta chain) was retrieved from a study of T cell clonality in common variable immunodeficiency. General study results and limits: Common variable immunodeficiency TCR beta sequences reportedly had fewer deletions and N-nucleotide insertions.

Germline CDR1 is MDHEN and CDR2 is SYDVKM. The CDR3 is made up of 14 amino acids. The J segment lost 5 bases and the V segment lost 6 bases, leaving 7 bases of the junction unmatched. Assay used: immunoSEQ multiplex PCR; TCRdb lists only in-frame clones, some missing. Reported are under 50,000 clones, none seen only once; the ten largest carry about 1.9%. This clone has a count of ten or more. The antigen is unknown. Read data end 3 residues before the CDR3 end; the end is taken from the germline J gene. The rearrangement joins TRBV28 to TRBJ1-2; 9 bases align to TRBD1. Sequencing was carried out using peripheral blood mononuclear cells. The receptor's source is a person aged 18 to 70 in good health. CDR3 amino acids: CASSSGQGGYGYTF. CDR3 bases read: TGTGCCAGCAGCTCGGGACAGGGCGGGTATGGC.